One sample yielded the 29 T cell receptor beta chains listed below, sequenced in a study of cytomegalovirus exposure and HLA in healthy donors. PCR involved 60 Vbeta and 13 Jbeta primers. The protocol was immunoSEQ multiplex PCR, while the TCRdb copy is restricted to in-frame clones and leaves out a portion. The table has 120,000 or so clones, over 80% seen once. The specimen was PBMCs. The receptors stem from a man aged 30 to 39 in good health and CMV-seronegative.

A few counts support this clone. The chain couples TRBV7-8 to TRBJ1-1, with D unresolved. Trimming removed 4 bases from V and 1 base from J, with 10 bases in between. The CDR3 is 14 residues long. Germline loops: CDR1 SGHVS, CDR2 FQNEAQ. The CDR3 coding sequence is TGTGCCAGCAGCTCCTTCGGAGGGAACACTGAAGCTTTCTTT. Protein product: CASSSFGGNTEAFF.

Here the CDR3 reads CASGGDSVLPKFF. Written as DNA, the CDR3 is TGTGCCAGCGGGGGCGACTCCGTTCTACCCAAGTTCTTC. V is TRBV2 and J is TRBJ2-1; tentatively, D is TRBD1 (6 bases). The CDR3 extends over 13 amino acids. Per germline, CDR1 SNHLY and CDR2 FYNNEI. The V end was cut by 8 bases, the J end by 14 bases, with 22 bases between.

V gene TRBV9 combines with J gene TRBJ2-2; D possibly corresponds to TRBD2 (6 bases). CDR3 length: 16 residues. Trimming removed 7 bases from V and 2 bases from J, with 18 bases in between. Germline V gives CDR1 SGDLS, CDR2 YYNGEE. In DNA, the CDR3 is TGTGCCAGCGGGGGTGGGGGAGGCGGAAACACCGGGGAGCTGTTTTTT. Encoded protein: CASGGGGGGNTGELFF.

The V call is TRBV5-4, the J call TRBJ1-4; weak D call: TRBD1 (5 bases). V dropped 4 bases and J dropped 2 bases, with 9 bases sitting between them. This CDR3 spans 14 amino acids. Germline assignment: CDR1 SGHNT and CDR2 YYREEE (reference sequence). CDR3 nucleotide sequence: TGTGCCAGCAGCCCGACAGCTACTAATGAAAAACTGTTTTTT. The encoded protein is CASSPTATNEKLFF.

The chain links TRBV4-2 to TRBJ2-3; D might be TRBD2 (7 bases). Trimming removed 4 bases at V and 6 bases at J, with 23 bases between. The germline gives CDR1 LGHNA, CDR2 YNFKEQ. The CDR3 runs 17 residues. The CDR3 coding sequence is TGTGCCAGCAGCCTTCATGCGGGGGCACGGGGGGAGGATACGCAGTATTTT. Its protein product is CASSLHAGARGEDTQYF.

CDR3 amino acids: CASTSSGTGEYNEQFF. CDR3 coding DNA: TGTGCCAGCACCTCCTCAGGGACAGGGGAGTACAATGAGCAGTTCTTC. The chain employs TRBV5-4 and TRBJ2-1, with 10 bases that match TRBD1. The CDR3 length is 16 residues. Germline-derived CDR1 and CDR2 are SGHNT and YYREEE (reference sequence). V trimming: 6 bases; J trimming: 4 bases; junction bases outside the gene matches: 10.

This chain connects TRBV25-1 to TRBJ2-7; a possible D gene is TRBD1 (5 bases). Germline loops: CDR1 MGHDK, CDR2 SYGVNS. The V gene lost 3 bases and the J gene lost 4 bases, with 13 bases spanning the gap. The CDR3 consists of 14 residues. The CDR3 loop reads CASSEIRVRYEQYF. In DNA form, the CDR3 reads TGTGCCAGCAGTGAGATCAGGGTTAGATACGAGCAGTACTTC.

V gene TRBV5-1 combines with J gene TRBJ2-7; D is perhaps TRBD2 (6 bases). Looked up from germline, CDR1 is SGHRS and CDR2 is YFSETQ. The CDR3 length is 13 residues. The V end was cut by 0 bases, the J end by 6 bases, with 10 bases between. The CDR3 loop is CASSLVAGSEQYF. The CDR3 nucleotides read TGCGCCAGCAGCTTGGTCGCGGGGAGCGAGCAGTACTTC.

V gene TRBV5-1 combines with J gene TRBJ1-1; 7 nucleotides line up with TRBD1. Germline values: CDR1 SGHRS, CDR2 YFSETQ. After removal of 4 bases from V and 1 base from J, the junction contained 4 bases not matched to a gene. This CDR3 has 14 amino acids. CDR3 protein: CASSQTGRNTEAFF. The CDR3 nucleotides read TGCGCCAGCAGCCAGACAGGGAGGAACACTGAAGCTTTCTTT.

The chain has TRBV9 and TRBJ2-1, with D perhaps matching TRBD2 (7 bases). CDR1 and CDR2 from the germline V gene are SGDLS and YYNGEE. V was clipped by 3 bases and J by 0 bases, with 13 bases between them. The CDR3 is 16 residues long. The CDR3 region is CASSAVGGASYNEQFF. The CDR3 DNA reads TGTGCCAGCAGCGCCGTAGGGGGGGCCTCCTACAATGAGCAGTTCTTC.

The CDR3 nucleotides are TGCGCCAGCCAACCGCTTCAATATACCAGCTACGAGCAGTACTTC. This codes for CASQPLQYTSYEQYF. J is TRBJ2-7 and V is TRBV10-2; D is ambiguous. Germline V gene data show CDR1 as WSHSY and CDR2 as SAAADI. The CDR3 consists of 15 residues. The ends were cut back, 8 bases at V and 3 bases at J, with 20 bases in the middle.

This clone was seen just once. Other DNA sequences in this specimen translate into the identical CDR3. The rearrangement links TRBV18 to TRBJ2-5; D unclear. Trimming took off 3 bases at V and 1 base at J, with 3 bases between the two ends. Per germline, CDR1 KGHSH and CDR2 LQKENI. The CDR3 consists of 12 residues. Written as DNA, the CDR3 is TGTGCCAGCTCACCTAGCCAAGAGACCCAGTACTTC. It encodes CASSPSQETQYF.

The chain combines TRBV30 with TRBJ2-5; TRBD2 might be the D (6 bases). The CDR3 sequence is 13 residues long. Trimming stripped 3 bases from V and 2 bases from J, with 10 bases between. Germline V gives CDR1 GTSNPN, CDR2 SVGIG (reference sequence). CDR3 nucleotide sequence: TGTGCCTGGAGGGTCCGGGGGCAAGAGACCCAGTACTTC. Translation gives CAWRVRGQETQYF.

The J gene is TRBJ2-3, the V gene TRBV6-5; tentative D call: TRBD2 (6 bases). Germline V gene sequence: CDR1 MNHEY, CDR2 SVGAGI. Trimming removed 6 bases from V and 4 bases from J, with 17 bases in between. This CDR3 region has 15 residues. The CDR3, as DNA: TGTGCCAGCAGCAAGGAGGGCGGGTTCGCAGATACGCAGTATTTT. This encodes CASSKEGGFADTQYF.

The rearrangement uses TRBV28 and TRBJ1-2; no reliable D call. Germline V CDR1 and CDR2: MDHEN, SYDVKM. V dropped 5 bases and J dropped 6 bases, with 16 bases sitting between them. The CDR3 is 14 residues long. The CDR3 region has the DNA TGTGCCAGCAGTCCCTACGTTAGCGGAGATGGCTACACCTTC. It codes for CASSPYVSGDGYTF.

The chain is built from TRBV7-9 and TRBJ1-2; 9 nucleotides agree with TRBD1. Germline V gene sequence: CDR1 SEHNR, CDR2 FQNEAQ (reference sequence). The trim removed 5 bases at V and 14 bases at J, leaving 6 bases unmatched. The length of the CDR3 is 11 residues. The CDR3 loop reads CASSLQGAETF. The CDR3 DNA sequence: TGTGCCAGCAGCCTACAGGGGGCCGAAACCTTC.

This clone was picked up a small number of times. The CDR3 protein is CASSVTGVSDQPQHF. The CDR3 DNA is TGTGCCAGCAGTGTGACAGGGGTATCGGATCAGCCCCAGCATTTT. The chain has TRBV2 and TRBJ1-5; 8 positions agree with TRBD1. The CDR3 is 15 residues long. Unmatched junction bases numbered 7, after V lost 4 bases and J lost 5 bases. Germline V CDR1 and CDR2: SNHLY, FYNNEI.

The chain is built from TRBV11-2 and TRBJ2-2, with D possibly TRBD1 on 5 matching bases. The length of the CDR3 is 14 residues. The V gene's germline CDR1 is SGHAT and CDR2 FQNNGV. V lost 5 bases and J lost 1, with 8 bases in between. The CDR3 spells CASSTTGNTGELFF. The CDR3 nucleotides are TGTGCCAGCAGCACAACAGGGAACACCGGGGAGCTGTTTTTT.

The CDR3 DNA reads as TGTGCCAGCAGCTCCTGGGGGGGACCGGGATATGGCTACACCTTC. The encoded protein is CASSSWGGPGYGYTF. This chain connects TRBV27 to TRBJ1-2; perhaps TRBD1 as D (5 bases). The CDR3 is 15 residues long. The ends were cut back, 6 bases at V and 5 bases at J, with 19 bases in the middle. Germline V lookup: CDR1 MNHEY, CDR2 SMNVEV (reference sequence).

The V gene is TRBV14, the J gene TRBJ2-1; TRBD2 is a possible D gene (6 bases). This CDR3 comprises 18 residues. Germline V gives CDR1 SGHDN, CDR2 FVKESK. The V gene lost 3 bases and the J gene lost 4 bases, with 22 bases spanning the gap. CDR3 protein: CASSQLLGLASLYNEQFF. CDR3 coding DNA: TGTGCCAGCAGCCAGCTATTGGGGCTAGCGAGCTTATACAATGAGCAGTTCTTC.

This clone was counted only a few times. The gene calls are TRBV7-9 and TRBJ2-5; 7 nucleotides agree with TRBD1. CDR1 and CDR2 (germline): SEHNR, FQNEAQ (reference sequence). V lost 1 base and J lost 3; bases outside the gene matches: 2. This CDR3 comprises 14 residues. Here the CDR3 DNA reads TGTGCCAGCAGCTTAGGCACAGGGGAAGAGACCCAGTACTTC. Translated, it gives CASSLGTGEETQYF.

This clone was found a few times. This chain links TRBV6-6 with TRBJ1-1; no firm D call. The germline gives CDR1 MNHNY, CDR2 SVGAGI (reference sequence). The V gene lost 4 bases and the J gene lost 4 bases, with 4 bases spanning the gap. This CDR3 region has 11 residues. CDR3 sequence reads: CASSFSTEAFF. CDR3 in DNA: TGTGCCAGCAGTTTTAGCACTGAAGCTTTCTTT.

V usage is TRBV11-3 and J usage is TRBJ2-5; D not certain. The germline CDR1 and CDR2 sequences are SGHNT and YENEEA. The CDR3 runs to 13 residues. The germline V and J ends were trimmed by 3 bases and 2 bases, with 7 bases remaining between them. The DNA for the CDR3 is TGTGCCAGCAGCTTCGAGAGTCAAGAGACCCAGTACTTC. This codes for CASSFESQETQYF.

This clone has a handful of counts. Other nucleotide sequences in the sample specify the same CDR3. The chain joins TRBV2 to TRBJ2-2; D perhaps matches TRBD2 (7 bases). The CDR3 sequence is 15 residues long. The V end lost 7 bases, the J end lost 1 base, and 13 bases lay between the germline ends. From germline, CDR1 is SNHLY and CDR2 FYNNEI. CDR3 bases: TGTGCCAGCACAGGGAGGGGGGGGAACACCGGGGAGCTGTTTTTT. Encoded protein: CASTGRGGNTGELFF.

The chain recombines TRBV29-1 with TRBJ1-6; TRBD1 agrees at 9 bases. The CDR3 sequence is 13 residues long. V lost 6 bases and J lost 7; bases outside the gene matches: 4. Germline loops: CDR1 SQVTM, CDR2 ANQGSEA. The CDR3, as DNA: TGCAGCGTCCGCGGGACAGGGAATTCACCCCTCCACTTT. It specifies CSVRGTGNSPLHF.

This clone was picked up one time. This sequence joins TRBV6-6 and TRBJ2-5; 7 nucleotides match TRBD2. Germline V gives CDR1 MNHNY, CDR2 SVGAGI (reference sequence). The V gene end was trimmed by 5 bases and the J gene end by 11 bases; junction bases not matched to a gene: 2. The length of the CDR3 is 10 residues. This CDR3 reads CASSGGEQYF. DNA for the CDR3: TGTGCCAGCAGTGGGGGGGAGCAGTACTTC.

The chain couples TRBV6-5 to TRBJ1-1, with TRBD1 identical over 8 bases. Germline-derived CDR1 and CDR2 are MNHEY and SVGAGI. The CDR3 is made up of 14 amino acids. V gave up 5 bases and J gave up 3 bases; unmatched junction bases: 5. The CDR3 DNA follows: TGTGCCAGCAGTCTAAAGACAGGGGACACTGAAGCTTTCTTT. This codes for CASSLKTGDTEAFF.

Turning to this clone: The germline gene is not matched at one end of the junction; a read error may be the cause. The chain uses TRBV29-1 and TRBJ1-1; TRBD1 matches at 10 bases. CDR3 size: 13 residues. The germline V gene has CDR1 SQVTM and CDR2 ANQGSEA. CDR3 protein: CRTGGTLNTEAFF. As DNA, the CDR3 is TGTAGGACAGGGGGAACTCTGAACACTGAAGCTTTCTTT.

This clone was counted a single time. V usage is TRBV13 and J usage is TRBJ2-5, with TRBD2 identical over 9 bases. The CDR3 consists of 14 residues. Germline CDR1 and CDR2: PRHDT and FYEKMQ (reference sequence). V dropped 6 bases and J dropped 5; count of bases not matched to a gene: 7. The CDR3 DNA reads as TGTGCCAGCAGTGTGCGGGGGGGCGAGGAGACCCAGTACTTC. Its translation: CASSVRGGEETQYF.